This TCR beta chain was recorded in a study of blood T cell repertoires in COVID-19. Profiling relied on immunoSEQ multiplex PCR, and the TCRdb table lists in-frame clones only, not all of them. Of 150,000 to 200,000 clones listed, around 85% were seen once; the top ten hold around 2.3%. The CDR3 is 15 residues long. The germline CDR1 and CDR2 sequences are LNHDA and SQIVND (reference sequence). The V and J ends lost 5 bases and 5 bases respectively, with 16 bases between them. The specimen sequenced was peripheral blood. The sequence derives from a man in his sixties or seventies with active or convalescent COVID-19. The chain employs TRBV19 and TRBJ1-5; perhaps TRBD1 as D (6 bases). CDR3 region: CASSPLQGMDQPQHF. The CDR3 region has the DNA TGTGCCAGTAGTCCCCTACAGGGAATGGATCAGCCCCAGCATTTT.